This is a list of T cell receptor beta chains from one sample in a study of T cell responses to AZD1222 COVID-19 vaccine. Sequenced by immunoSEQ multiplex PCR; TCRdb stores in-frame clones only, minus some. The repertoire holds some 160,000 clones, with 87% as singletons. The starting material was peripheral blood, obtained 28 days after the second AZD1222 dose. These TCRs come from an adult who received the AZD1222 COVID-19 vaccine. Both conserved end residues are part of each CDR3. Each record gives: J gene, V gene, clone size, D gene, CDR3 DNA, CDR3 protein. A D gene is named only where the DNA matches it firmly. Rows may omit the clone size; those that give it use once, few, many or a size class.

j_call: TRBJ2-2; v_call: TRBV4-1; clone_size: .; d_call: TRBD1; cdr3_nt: TGCGCCAGCAGCCAAGGCAGAGGGGGCGCCCGGGCTGGCACCGGGGAGCTGTTTTTT; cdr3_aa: CASSQGRGGARAGTGELFF
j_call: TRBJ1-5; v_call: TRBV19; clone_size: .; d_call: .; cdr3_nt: TGTGCCAGTAGTATACGTGCAGATCAGGGTCAGCCCCAGCATTTT; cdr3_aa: CASSIRADQGQPQHF
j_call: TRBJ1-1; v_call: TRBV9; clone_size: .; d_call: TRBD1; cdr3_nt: TGTGCCAGCAGCCGTAGACAGGGAGGGGGTTTGACGAACACTGAAGCTTTCTTT; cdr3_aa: CASSRRQGGGLTNTEAFF
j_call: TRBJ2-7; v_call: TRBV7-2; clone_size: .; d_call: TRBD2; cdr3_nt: TGTGCCAGCAGCCGGGGGGGTATCACAGCCTACGAGCAGTACTTC; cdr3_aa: CASSRGGITAYEQYF
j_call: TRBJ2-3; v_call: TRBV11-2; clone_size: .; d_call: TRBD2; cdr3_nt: TGTGCCAGCACCCCTGGCGGCGGGGGGCCCACCACAGATACGCAGTATTTT; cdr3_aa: CASTPGGGGPTTDTQYF
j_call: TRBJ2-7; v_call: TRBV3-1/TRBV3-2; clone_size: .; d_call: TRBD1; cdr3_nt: TGTGCCAGCATGACGGGGACAGCTCCCTACGAGCAGTACTTC; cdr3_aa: CASMTGTAPYEQYF
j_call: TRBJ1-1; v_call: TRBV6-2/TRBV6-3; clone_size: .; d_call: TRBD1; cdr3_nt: TGTGCCAGCAGTTACAAGGCCGGGACAGGGAACACTGAAGCTTTCTTT; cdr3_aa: CASSYKAGTGNTEAFF
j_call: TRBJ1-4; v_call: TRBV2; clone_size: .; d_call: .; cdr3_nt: TGTGCCAGCAGGGACCTTCCTGTAAAACTGTTTTTT; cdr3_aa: CASRDLPVKLFF
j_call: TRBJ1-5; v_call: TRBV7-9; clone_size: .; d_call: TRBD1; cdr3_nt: TGTGCCAGCAGCTCGACAGGGCCCCTAAATCAGCCCCAGCATTTT; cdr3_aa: CASSSTGPLNQPQHF
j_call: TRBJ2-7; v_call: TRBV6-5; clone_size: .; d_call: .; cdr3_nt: TGTGCCAGCAGTTACACCACCGGGACACCGTACGAGCAGTACTTC; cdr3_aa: CASSYTTGTPYEQYF
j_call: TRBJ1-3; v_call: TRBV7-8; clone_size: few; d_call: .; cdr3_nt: TGTGCCAGCAGCTTAGCAGGGGTATCTGGAAACACCATATATTTT; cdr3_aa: CASSLAGVSGNTIYF
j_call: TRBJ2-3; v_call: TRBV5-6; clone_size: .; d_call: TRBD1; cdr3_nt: TGTGCCAGCAGCGTCGGGACAGCAACGCAGTATTTT; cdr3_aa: CASSVGTATQYF
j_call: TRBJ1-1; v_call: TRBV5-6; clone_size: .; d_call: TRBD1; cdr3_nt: TGTGCCAGCAGCTTCCCACAGGGGCGAACTGAAGCTTTCTTT; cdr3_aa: CASSFPQGRTEAFF
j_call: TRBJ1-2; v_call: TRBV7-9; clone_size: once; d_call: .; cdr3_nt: TGTGCCAGCAGCTTGCAGTGGGGCTACACCTTC; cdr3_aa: CASSLQWGYTF
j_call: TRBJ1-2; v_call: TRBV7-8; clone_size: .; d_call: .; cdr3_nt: TGTGCCAGCAGCTTAGCGACGGGGGGCGATTACTATGGCTACACCTTC; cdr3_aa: CASSLATGGDYYGYTF
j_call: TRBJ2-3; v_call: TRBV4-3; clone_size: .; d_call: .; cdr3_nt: TGCGCCAGCTCAAGGGACTCCCACACAGATACGCAGTATTTT; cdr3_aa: CASSRDSHTDTQYF
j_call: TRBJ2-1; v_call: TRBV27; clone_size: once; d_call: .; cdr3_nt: TGTGCCAGCAGCTCCAGGGGGGGTCGCATCAATGAGCAGTTCTTC; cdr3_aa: CASSSRGGRINEQFF
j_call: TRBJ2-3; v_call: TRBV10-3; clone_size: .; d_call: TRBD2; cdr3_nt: TGTGCCATCAGAGATAGCGGGGGGGCCACAGATACGCAGTATTTT; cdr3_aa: CAIRDSGGATDTQYF
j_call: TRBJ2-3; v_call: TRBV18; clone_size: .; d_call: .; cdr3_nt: TGTGCCAGCTCACCAAGGAGGGGATCGACAGATACGCAGTATTTT; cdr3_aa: CASSPRRGSTDTQYF
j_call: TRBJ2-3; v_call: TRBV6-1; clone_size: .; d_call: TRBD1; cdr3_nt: TGTGCCAGCAGTGCTGGCAGGGGGCGAACATCCACAGATACGCAGTATTTT; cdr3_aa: CASSAGRGRTSTDTQYF
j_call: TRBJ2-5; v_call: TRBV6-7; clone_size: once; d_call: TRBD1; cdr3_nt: TGTGCCAGCAGTTATCCGAGGGACAGGGGGCGAGAGACCCAGTACTTC; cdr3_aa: CASSYPRDRGRETQYF
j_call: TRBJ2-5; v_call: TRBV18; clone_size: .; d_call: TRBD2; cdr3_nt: TGTGCCAGCACCGGCCGGGGGGACGGGACCCAGTACTTC; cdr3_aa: CASTGRGDGTQYF
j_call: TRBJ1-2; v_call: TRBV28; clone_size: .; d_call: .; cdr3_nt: TGTGCCAGCAGTCCGGCCCCAGAGGGGACCTATGGCTACACCTTC; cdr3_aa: CASSPAPEGTYGYTF
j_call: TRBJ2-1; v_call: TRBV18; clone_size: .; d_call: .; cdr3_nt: TGTGCCAGCTCACCACAGGGGATCAGGGGTCGCAATGAGCAGTTCTTC; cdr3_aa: CASSPQGIRGRNEQFF
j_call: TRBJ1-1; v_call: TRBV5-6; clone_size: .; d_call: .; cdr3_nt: TGTGCCAGCAGACGGTCTAACCCCGAACTGGAAGCTTTCTTT; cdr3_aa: CASRRSNPELEAFF
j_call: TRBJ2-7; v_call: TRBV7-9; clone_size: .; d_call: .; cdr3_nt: TGTGCCAGCACTACGGGTCGGGACGAGCAGTACTTC; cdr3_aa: CASTTGRDEQYF
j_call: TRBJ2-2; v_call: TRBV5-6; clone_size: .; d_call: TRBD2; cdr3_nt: TGTGCCAGCAGCCTCGGGGGGGCGCGGGAGCTGTTTTTT; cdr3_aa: CASSLGGARELFF
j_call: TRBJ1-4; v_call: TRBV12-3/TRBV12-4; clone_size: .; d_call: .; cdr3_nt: TGTGCCAGCTTCGAGGCGGTTTATGAAAAACTGTTTTTT; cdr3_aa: CASFEAVYEKLFF
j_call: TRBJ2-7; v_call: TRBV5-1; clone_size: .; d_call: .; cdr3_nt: TGCGCCAGCAGCTTGGTTCCGGGTAGTAACGAGCAGTACTTC; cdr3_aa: CASSLVPGSNEQYF
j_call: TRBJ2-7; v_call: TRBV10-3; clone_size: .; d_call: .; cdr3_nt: TGTGCCATCAGTGAGTCTACGTATGGTAGCCGCGAGCAGTACTTC; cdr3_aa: CAISESTYGSREQYF
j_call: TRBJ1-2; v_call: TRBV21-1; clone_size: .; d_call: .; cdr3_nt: TGTGCCAGCAGCAGGCGGGCAGGGAAGAACTATGGCTACACCTTC; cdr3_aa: CASSRRAGKNYGYTF
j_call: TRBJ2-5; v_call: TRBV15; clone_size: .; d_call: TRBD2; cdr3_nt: TGTGCCACCAGCAGAAATCCTTCGGGAGCGGGGAGTGGTACCCAGTACTTC; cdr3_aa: CATSRNPSGAGSGTQYF
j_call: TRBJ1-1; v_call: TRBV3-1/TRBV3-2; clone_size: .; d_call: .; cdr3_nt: TGTGCCAGCAGCACGCGGACGGGGCTGACGAACACTGAAGCTTTCTTT; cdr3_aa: CASSTRTGLTNTEAFF
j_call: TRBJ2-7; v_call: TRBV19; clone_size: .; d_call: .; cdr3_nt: TGTGCCAGTAGTACGACCCTCGAGCGATCGGTGGACGAGCAGTACTTC; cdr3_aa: CASSTTLERSVDEQYF
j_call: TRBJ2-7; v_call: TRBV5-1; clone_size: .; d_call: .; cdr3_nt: TGCGCCAGCAGCGTTACTCCGGGACAAAGCTACGAGCAGTACTTC; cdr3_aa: CASSVTPGQSYEQYF
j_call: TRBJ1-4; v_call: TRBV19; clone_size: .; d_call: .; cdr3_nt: TGTGCCAGTAGTAATACCAGGATTAGTGAAAAACTGTTTTTT; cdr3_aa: CASSNTRISEKLFF
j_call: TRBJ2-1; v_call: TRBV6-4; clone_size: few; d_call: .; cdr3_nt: TGTGCCAGCAGTGGCGACTCTGGGGCCGATGAGCAGTTCTTC; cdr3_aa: CASSGDSGADEQFF
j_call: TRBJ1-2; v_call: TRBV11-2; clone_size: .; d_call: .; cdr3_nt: TGTGCCAGCAGCGCCACCTACGGAGGCACTCTTGGCTACACCTTC; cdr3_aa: CASSATYGGTLGYTF
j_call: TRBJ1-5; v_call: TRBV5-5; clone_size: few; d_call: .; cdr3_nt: TGTGCCAGCAGCTTGGGACAGTTCAATCAGCCCCAGCATTTT; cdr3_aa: CASSLGQFNQPQHF
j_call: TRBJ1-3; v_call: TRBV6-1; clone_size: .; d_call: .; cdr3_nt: TGTGCCAGCAGTGAATCCCCCCCCAGGGCAGGGGCCCCTGGAAACACCATATATTTT; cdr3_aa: CASSESPPRAGAPGNTIYF
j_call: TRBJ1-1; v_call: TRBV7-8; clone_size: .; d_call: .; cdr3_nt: TGTGCCAGCAGCTTCCGGACAGCCACACCCACTGAAGCTTTCTTT; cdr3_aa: CASSFRTATPTEAFF
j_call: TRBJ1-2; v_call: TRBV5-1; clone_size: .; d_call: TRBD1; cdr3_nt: TGCGCCAGCAGCTTGGTCCCGACAGGGGGCGGCTATGGCTACACCTTC; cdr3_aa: CASSLVPTGGGYGYTF
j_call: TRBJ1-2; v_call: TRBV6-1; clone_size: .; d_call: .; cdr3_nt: TGTGCCAGCAGTGAAGTAGCAGGGACTAACTATGGCTACACCTTC; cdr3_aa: CASSEVAGTNYGYTF
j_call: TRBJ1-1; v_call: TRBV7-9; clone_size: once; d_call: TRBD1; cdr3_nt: TGTGCCATCGACCCAGAACGGACAGGCAGTAGGACTGAAGCTTTCTTT; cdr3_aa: CAIDPERTGSRTEAFF
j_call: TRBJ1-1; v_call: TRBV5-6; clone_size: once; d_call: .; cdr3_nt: TGTGCCAGCAGCTTTCCAGGGACGAACACTGAAGCTTTCTTT; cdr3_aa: CASSFPGTNTEAFF
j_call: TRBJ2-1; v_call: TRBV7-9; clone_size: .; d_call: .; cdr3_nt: TGTGCCAGCAGCTTAGCGGGGAAGGCGAATGAGCAGTTCTTC; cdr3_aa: CASSLAGKANEQFF
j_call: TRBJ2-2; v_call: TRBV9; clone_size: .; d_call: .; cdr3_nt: TGTGCCAGCAGCGTATATGACACCGGGGAGCTGTTTTTT; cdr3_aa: CASSVYDTGELFF
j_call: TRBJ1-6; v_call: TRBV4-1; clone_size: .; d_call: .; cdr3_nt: TGCGCCAGCAGCCAAGAACAGGACAGTCTAAGGTCCTATAATTCACCCCTCCACTTT; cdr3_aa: CASSQEQDSLRSYNSPLHF